This T cell receptor (beta chain) was sequenced during a study of technical replicates of blood from several donors. This table comes from immunoSEQ multiplex PCR, and its TCRdb copy is limited to in-frame clones, with some not included. This table holds roughly 72,000 clones, about 96% found once. The CDR3 runs to 13 residues. Germline assignment: CDR1 WNHNN and CDR2 SYGVQD (reference sequence). V shed 4 bases and J shed 4 bases, with 7 bases lying between them. J is TRBJ2-2 and V is TRBV10-1, with D perhaps TRBD1 (5 bases). This TCR was recovered from a human donor in good health. The sequencing input was T cells isolated from PBMCs. The CDR3 region is CASSAQGTGELFF. CDR3 DNA sequence: TGCGCCAGCAGTGCCCAGGGCACCGGGGAGCTGTTTTTT.